This T cell receptor beta chain was sequenced during a study of identical twins (TCRdb year 2016). The study in broad terms: To test whether fetal clonotypes persist, the study used deep sequencing on TCR alpha and beta repertoires from monozygotic twins, unrelated adults of various ages, and cord blood. To rule out contamination, replicate twin experiments were performed at different times with different library preparation protocols.

Preparation of the library involved 5' RACE. Data came from an Illumina HiSeq 2000. Template switching added a universal primer binding site, and the final cDNA carried a unique molecular identifier that allowed TCR cDNA molecules to be counted accurately. First-strand cDNA for TCR alpha and beta chains was synthesized from specific primers in the conserved constant-segment region. To control for contamination, every cDNA library was double barcoded, receiving both a SMART-Mk sample barcode and Illumina barcodes. Two successive PCR steps introduced TruSeq adapter sequences along with Illumina sample barcodes. The Illumina HiSeq platform was used with custom primers to sequence TCR alpha and beta cDNA libraries. Per the source publication's procedure: Raw reads were processed with MiGEC to extract unique molecular identifiers, and MiXCR was used to determine CDR3 positions. For each individual, recombination models were inferred using an EM algorithm with the repgenHMM and IGoR tools. Shared clonotype analysis was performed with the tcR package in R, normalizing sharing by the product of cloneset sizes. To study raw recombination free of thymic and clonal selection effects, out-of-frame nonproductive sequences were analyzed. TCRdb trimmed the raw reads at Q25, called clones with MiXCR and kept productive beta chains. Each entry is one CDR3 protein sequence, shown with its most common DNA and genes. TCRdb assigned the V and J calls; the authors' analysis was not used. The sample yields about 700,000 distinct CDR3 sequences; around 6.1% were counted once. Of the sample, under 2% falls within the top ten clones.

Summary of the overall study and its limitations: Out-of-frame TCR alpha sequences shared between twins showed an excess of low generation-probability sequences compared with coincidental sharing between unrelated individuals. Zero-insertion analyses could be partly confounded by invariant T cells such as MAIT and iNKT, though diverse VJ usage argued against such confounding for most clonotypes. Abundant cord blood beta clonotypes had fewer insertions, young adult naive repertoires showed a similar but weaker trend, and memory repertoires showed no such trend. Out-of-frame TCR alpha sharing in monozygotic twins was systematically underestimated by recombination models, whereas sharing between unrelated individuals was in agreement with the recombination models. Because the same donors could not be followed over many years, the conclusions relied on cross-sectional statistical analysis. A weaker excess of twin sharing was found in beta out-of-frame sequences because the signal-to-noise ratio was lowered by fewer shared sequences.

Many counts were recorded for this clonotype. Its antigen is still unknown. No quality values exist for individual bases; no much larger clone is one base distant. Compared with germline, V lacks 8 bases and J lacks 2 bases; bases without a gene match: 1. Including the terminal cysteine and phenylalanine, the CDR3 comprises 12 residues. Only the CDR3 region is kept as DNA, spanning 36 bases read in frame from base 1. Every donor was a healthy Caucasian. Three unrelated non-twin adults were additionally sequenced: a male aged 18 to 29, a male aged 50 to 60 and a female aged 50 to 60. Using Miltenyi CD45RO+ enrichment and human naive T-cell isolation kits, memory (CD45RO+) and naive T cells were isolated from PBMC.

Recombination connected TRBV12-3 or TRBV12-4 to TRBJ2-5; the central 8 bases match TRBD1. Sample: naive T cells sorted from blood. The sample's cell subset or site label is to be understood as: cells isolated with a human naive T-cell isolation kit. This receptor was identified in a man aged 18 to 29 in good health. The bases read TGTGCCAGCGGGACAGGTCAAGAGACCCAGTACTTC. Its product reads: CASGTGQETQYF.